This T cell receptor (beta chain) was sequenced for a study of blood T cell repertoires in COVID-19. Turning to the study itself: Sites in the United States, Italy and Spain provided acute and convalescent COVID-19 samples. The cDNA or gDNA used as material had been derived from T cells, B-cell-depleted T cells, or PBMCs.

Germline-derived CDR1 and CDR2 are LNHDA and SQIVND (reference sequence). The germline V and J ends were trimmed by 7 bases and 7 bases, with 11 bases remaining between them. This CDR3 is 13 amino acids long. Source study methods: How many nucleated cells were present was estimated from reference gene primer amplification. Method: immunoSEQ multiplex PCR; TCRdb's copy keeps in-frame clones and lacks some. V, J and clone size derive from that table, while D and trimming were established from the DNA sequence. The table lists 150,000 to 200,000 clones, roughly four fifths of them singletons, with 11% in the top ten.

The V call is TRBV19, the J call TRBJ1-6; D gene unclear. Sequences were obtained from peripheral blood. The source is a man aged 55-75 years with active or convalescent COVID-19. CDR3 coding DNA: TGTGCCAGTAAAGCCTTGGGCAATTCACCCCTCCACTTT. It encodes CASKALGNSPLHF.